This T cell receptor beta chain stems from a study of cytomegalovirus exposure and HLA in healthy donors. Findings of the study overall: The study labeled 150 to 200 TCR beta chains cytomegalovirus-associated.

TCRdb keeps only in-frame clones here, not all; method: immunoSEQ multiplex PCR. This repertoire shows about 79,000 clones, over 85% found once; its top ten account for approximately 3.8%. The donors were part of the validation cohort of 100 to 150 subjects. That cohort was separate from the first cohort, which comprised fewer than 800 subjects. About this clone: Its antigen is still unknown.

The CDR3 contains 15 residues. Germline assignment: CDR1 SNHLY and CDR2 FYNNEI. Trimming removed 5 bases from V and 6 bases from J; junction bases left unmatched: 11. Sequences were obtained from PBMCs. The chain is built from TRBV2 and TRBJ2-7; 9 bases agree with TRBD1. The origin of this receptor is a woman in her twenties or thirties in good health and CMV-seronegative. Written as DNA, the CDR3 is TGTGCCAGCAGTAATTCCGGGACAGGGTCCGCCGAGCAGTACTTC. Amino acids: CASSNSGTGSAEQYF. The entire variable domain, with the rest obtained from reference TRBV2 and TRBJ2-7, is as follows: EPEVTQTPSHQVTQMGQEVILRCVPISNHLYFYWYRQILGQKVEFLVSFYNNEISEKSEIFDDQFSVERPDGSNFTLKIRSTKLEDSAMYFCASSNSGTGSAEQYFGPGTRLTVT.